This T cell receptor beta chain is drawn from a study of blood T cell repertoires in COVID-19. About the study: PBMCs, B-cell-depleted T cells, or T cells provided the cDNA or gDNA that made up the material.

CDR3 size: 16 residues. The ends lost 7 bases at V and 0 bases at J; junction bases unmatched: 8. CDR1 and CDR2 from the germline V gene are MNHEY and SMNVEV (reference sequence). Assay used: immunoSEQ multiplex PCR; TCRdb lists only in-frame clones, some missing. Of under 100,000 clones in the sample, over 80% were seen once. The receptor comes from a woman aged 55-70 years with active COVID-19. This chain joins TRBV27 and TRBJ2-1, with TRBD2 matching over 8 bases. The sequenced material came from peripheral blood. CDR3 in amino acids: CASTPRLAGSYNEQFF. CDR3 coding DNA: TGTGCCAGCACTCCCAGGCTAGCGGGCTCCTACAATGAGCAGTTCTTC.